The source of this T cell receptor (beta chain) is a study of OX40 agonist ivuxolimab in advanced cancers. Overall study: A male proportion of approximately 83% was recorded, with mean age around 60 years and range about 23 to 80.

With 6 bases clipped from V and 0 bases from J, the junction kept 5 bases outside the gene matches. The germline V gene encodes CDR1 ENHRY and CDR2 SYGVKD. The CDR3 sequence is 15 residues long. Turning to this clone: Its antigen is currently unknown.

Using immunoSEQ multiplex PCR, the repertoire was profiled, and TCRdb retains in-frame clones only, with some absent. The sample has some 54,000 clones, roughly 81% seen once. Study-level points and caveats: It was also the case that some nonresponders had low normalized T-cell clonal expansion.

Sequences were derived from CD4+ or CD8+ T cells sorted from blood, sampled in a trial of the OX40 agonist ivuxolimab. The rearrangement uses TRBV10-3 and TRBJ2-3; TRBD1 agrees at 8 bases. This receptor was obtained from an adult with an advanced solid tumor such as melanoma, head and neck, liver or kidney cancer. The CDR3 sequence is CAISLQGVSTDTQYF. CDR3 sequence (DNA): TGTGCCATCAGCTTACAGGGGGTTAGCACAGATACGCAGTATTTT.